Listed here are 12 T cell receptor beta chains from one sample, sequenced in a study of T-cell memory formation after mild COVID-19. TCRdb ran MiXCR on the 5' RACE reads and lists one entry per CDR3 protein. The profile shows 350,000 or so distinct CDR3 sequences, 20% to 25% of them singletons. Material for sequencing was PBMCs or a T cell subset sorted from them (not recorded which). The receptors come from a man aged 18 to 30 who had mild COVID-19 (a few samples of this study predate the infection). Cell type and time point are not known.

J is TRBJ1-1 and V is TRBV12-3 or TRBV12-4; a weak D match, TRBD1 (6 bases). Trimming removed 5 bases from V and 4 bases from J, with 14 bases in between. This CDR3 has 14 amino acids. The DNA for the CDR3 is TGTGCCAGCAGTCTACAGGGAGAGGGCACTGAAGCTTTCTTT. It translates to CASSLQGEGTEAFF.

This chain joins TRBV20-1 and TRBJ2-5; tentative D call: TRBD2 (7 bases). V lost 1 base and J 6 bases, leaving 12 bases between the germline ends. The germline CDR1 and CDR2 sequences are DFQATT and SNEGSKA (reference sequence). This CDR3 comprises 13 residues. The CDR3 region is CSARGGGVKTQYF. As DNA, the CDR3 is TGCAGTGCTAGAGGGGGGGGCGTAAAGACCCAGTACTTC.

This clonotype was found many times. The V call is TRBV12-3 or TRBV12-4, the J call TRBJ2-5; D unresolved. The CDR3 runs to 11 residues. V was trimmed by 6 bases and J by 2 bases, leaving 4 bases between them. The CDR3 spells CASREQETQYF. In DNA, the CDR3 is TGTGCCAGCAGGGAACAAGAGACCCAGTACTTC.

The chain uses TRBV28 and TRBJ2-7, with 9 positions matching TRBD1. The CDR3 totals 14 residues. V lost 6 bases, J lost 5 bases, and 8 bases stayed unmatched. The germline V gene encodes CDR1 MDHEN and CDR2 SYDVKM. In DNA, the CDR3 is TGTGCCAGCAGCTCCGGGACAGGGTCCCACGAGCAGTACGTC. Translating it yields CASSSGTGSHEQYV.

This clonotype was counted between two and nine times. The chain couples TRBV4-1 to TRBJ1-1, with 8 bases that match TRBD1. The CDR3 loop spans 17 amino acids. Trimming took 3 bases from V and 3 from J; bases not matched to a gene: 12. The germline CDR1 and CDR2 sequences are MGHRA and YSYEKL. The CDR3 sequence: CASSHLDRDYGDTEAFF. The CDR3 DNA reads as TGCGCCAGCAGCCATCTGGACAGGGATTACGGCGACACTGAAGCTTTCTTT.

The V and J genes are TRBV28 and TRBJ2-5; TRBD2 is a possible D gene (5 bases). The CDR3 spans 14 residues. Trimming pared 5 bases from V and 5 bases from J, leaving 15 bases between. Germline loops: CDR1 MDHEN, CDR2 SYDVKM. The CDR3 loop is CASSAQWRVETQYF. The DNA of the CDR3 is TGTGCCAGCAGTGCCCAATGGCGGGTTGAGACCCAGTACTTC. The variable domain in full, completed from reference TRBV28 and TRBJ2-5, reads DVKVTQSSRYLVKRTGEKVFLECVQDMDHENMFWYRQDPGLGLRLIYFSYDVKMKEKGDIPEGYSVSREKKERFSLILESASTNQTSMYLCASSAQWRVETQYFGPGTRLLVL.

The chain employs TRBV5-1 and TRBJ1-1; possible D gene TRBD1, 5 bases. V was clipped by 4 bases and J by 8 bases, with 9 bases between them. The CDR3 sequence is 11 residues long. CDR1 is SGHRS and CDR2 is YFSETQ in the germline V gene. The CDR3 loop is CASSTDNEAFF. The CDR3, as DNA: TGCGCCAGCAGCACGGACAACGAAGCTTTCTTT.

The rearrangement uses TRBV6-5 and TRBJ2-1; D perhaps matches TRBD2 (8 bases). Per germline, CDR1 MNHEY and CDR2 SVGAGI. This CDR3 comprises 14 residues. Between the trimmed V and J ends, which lost 7 bases and 9 bases, there was a span of 19 bases. The CDR3 DNA reads as TGTGCCAGCACCCTCGGGGGGGAGGGGGCTGAGCAGTTCTTC. This encodes CASTLGGEGAEQFF.

This clonotype was recorded only once. The chain's CDR3 is CASSQISTHRQGNTGELFF. DNA for the CDR3: TGTGCCAGCAGCCAAATATCCACTCACCGACAGGGGAACACCGGGGAGCTGTTTTTT. The chain recombines TRBV3-2 with TRBJ2-2; the table assigns TRBD1, which was not confirmed against the DNA. TRBV3-2 is marked as a pseudogene. CDR3 size: 19 residues.

This clonotype appeared a few times. The chain carries TRBV28 and TRBJ1-2, with TRBD1 as a possible D gene (5 bases). Germline V lookup: CDR1 MDHEN, CDR2 SYDVKM. The CDR3 consists of 13 residues. Trimming shortened V by 3 bases and J by 6 bases, and 11 bases separated the two germline ends. The CDR3: CASSFGGVNGYTF. The DNA of the CDR3 is TGTGCCAGCAGTTTCGGGGGGGTTAATGGCTACACCTTC.

This clonotype was picked up many times. In DNA, the CDR3 is TGTGCCAGCAGCCCGGGGGCCTTTTCCGGTTGGTACCAAGAGACCCAGTACTTC. It translates to CASSPGAFSGWYQETQYF. The chain has TRBV7-2 and TRBJ2-5; tentatively, D is TRBD1 or TRBD2 (6 bases each). V was cut by 5 bases and J by 0 bases, with 22 bases left in between. The V gene's germline CDR1 is SGHTA and CDR2 FQGNSA. CDR3 size: 18 residues. Together with reference TRBV7-2 and TRBJ2-5, the CDR3 gives the full variable domain: GAGVSQSPSNKVTEKGKDVELRCDPISGHTALYWYRQSLGQGLEFLIYFQGNSAPDKSGLPSDRFSAERTGGSVSTLTIQRTQQEDSAVYLCASSPGAFSGWYQETQYFGPGTRLLVL.

This clonotype was detected a few times. The genes are TRBV2 and TRBJ2-5; 7 nucleotides agree with TRBD1. Trimming cost V 7 bases and J 3 bases; bases outside gene matches: 5. This CDR3 comprises 13 residues. Per germline, CDR1 SNHLY and CDR2 FYNNEI. Written as DNA, the CDR3 is TGTGCCAGCACTACCGGGACAGAAGAGACCCAGTACTTC. Its translation is CASTTGTEETQYF.